This entry lists 11 T cell receptor beta chains sequenced from one sample in a study of blood T cell repertoires in COVID-19. Sequencing was performed with immunoSEQ multiplex PCR; in TCRdb, only in-frame clones are kept and a portion is missing. The sample has hundreds of thousands of clones, around nine tenths seen once. Sample: PBMCs or T cells enriched from blood (not recorded which). These receptor sequences come from a woman under 30 who had been exposed to COVID-19.

V usage is TRBV14 and J usage is TRBJ2-7; 11 bases are shared with TRBD2. Per the germline V gene, CDR1 is SGHDN and CDR2 is FVKESK. J lost 12 bases, V lost 5 bases, and 18 bases had no gene match. The CDR3 is made up of 16 amino acids. The CDR3 loop reads CASSDPWGLAGGLRYF. The CDR3 DNA is TGTGCCAGCAGCGACCCCTGGGGGCTAGCGGGGGGTCTACGGTACTTC.

The chain carries TRBV3-1 (or the pseudogene TRBV3-2) and TRBJ2-1; 11 nucleotides match TRBD2. CDR1 LGHDT and CDR2 YNNKEL come from the germline V gene (reference sequence). This CDR3 has 20 residues. V lost 2 bases to trimming and J lost 6 bases; unmatched junction nucleotides: 18. CDR3 in amino acids: CASSQHPPLLAGVRSNEQFF. The CDR3 bases are TGTGCCAGCAGCCAACACCCTCCCCTACTAGCGGGGGTCCGGTCCAATGAGCAGTTCTTC.

The rearrangement links TRBV5-3 to TRBJ2-1; TRBD2 matches at 11 bases. TRBV5-3 is designated an ORF whose function remains uncertain. The CDR3 contains 19 residues. Unmatched junction bases numbered 12, after V lost 0 bases and J lost 4 bases. Here the CDR3 reads CARSLASSGGWLSYNEQFF. CDR3 in DNA: TGTGCCAGAAGCTTGGCTTCTAGCGGGGGGTGGTTATCATACAATGAGCAGTTCTTC.

The J gene is TRBJ2-7, the V gene TRBV25-1, with D maybe TRBD1 (6 bases). Germline CDR1 and CDR2: MGHDK and SYGVNS. The CDR3 totals 14 residues. V lost 3 bases, J lost 6 bases, and 15 bases lay in between. CDR3 bases: TGTGCCAGCAGTGATCAGGGGTATGTGCGCGAGCAGTACTTC. Its translation: CASSDQGYVREQYF.

The chain is built from TRBV19 and TRBJ1-6; no firm D call. CDR1 and CDR2 (germline): LNHDA, SQIVND (reference sequence). Trimming removed 3 bases at V and 8 bases at J, with 8 bases between. The CDR3 extends over 13 amino acids. DNA for the CDR3: TGTGCCAGTAGTATCTCAGTCGATTCACCCCTCCACTTT. Translation: CASSISVDSPLHF.

In DNA, the CDR3 is TGTGCCAGCAGTCAAATTGGGGTGGGAGGACTCACCTACGAGCAGTACTTC. This codes for CASSQIGVGGLTYEQYF. The chain has TRBV27 and TRBJ2-7; D might be TRBD2 (6 bases). Trimming cost V 5 bases and J 2 bases, with 22 bases left between them. This CDR3 spans 17 amino acids. Per germline, CDR1 MNHEY and CDR2 SMNVEV (reference sequence).

The chain joins TRBV3-1 (or the pseudogene TRBV3-2) to TRBJ2-1; 15 nucleotides match TRBD2. The V gene end was trimmed by 5 bases and the J gene end by 5 bases; junction bases not matched to a gene: 7. Germline CDR1 and CDR2: LGHDT and YNNKEL (reference sequence). The CDR3 length is 17 residues. CDR3 DNA: TGTGCCAGCAGCTCGGGACTAGCGGGAGGTCAACACAATGAGCAGTTCTTC. Its translation: CASSSGLAGGQHNEQFF.

Points on this clone: This sample also contains other DNA sequences that code for the same CDR3. The chain has TRBV6-5 and TRBJ1-5; D call uncertain. The CDR3 is 14 residues long. The germline V gene encodes CDR1 MNHEY and CDR2 SVGAGI. Trimming pared 7 bases from V and 0 bases from J, leaving 10 bases between. In DNA, the CDR3 is TGTGCCAGCACGCCGGGGTATAGCAATCAGCCCCAGCATTTT. It specifies CASTPGYSNQPQHF.

J is TRBJ1-1 and V is TRBV18; 8 nucleotides line up with TRBD1. Germline lookup yields CDR1 KGHSH and CDR2 LQKENI. This CDR3 region has 15 residues. The V gene end was trimmed by 4 bases and the J gene end by 0 bases; junction bases not matched to a gene: 4. The CDR3 here is CASSRGQGVNTEAFF. The CDR3, as DNA: TGTGCCAGCTCACGTGGACAGGGCGTGAACACTGAAGCTTTCTTT. Full variable domain (outside the CDR3, taken from reference TRBV18 and TRBJ1-1): NAGVMQNPRHLVRRRGQEARLRCSPMKGHSHVYWYRQLPEEGLKFMVYLQKENIIDESGMPKERFSAEFPKEGPSILRIQQVVRGDSAAYFCASSRGQGVNTEAFFGQGTRLTVV.

The rearrangement uses TRBV5-6 and TRBJ1-2, with TRBD1 as a possible D gene (5 bases). CDR3 length: 14 residues. V lost 0 bases and J 4 bases, leaving 10 bases between the germline ends. Germline CDR1 SGHDT, CDR2 YYEEEE. As DNA, the CDR3 is TGTGCCAGCAGCTTGGAGGGGTCCGGCTATGGCTACACCTTC. It translates to CASSLEGSGYGYTF.

This chain uses TRBV7-2 with TRBJ1-2, with TRBD1 identical over 8 bases. CDR3 length: 14 residues. Germline CDR1 SGHTA, CDR2 FQGNSA. The junction had 8 bases not matched to a gene; V was cut back by 7 bases and J by 4 bases. The CDR3 is CASIEQGGGYGYTF. The CDR3 DNA sequence: TGTGCCAGCATAGAACAGGGGGGAGGCTATGGCTACACCTTC.